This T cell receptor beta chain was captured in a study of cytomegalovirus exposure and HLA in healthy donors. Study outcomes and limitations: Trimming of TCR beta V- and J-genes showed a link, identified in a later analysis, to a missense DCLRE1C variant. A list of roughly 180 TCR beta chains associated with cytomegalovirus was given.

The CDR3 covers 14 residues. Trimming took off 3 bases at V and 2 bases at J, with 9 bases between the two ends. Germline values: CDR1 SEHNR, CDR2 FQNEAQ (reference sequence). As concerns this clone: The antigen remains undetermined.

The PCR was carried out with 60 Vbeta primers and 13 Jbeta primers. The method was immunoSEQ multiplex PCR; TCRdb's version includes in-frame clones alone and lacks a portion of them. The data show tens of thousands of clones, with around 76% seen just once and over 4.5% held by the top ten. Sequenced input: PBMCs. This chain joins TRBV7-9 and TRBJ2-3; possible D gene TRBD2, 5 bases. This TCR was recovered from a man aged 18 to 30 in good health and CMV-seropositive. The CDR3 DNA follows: TGTGCCAGCAGCTTTTTCGGGGACACAGATACGCAGTATTTT. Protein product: CASSFFGDTDTQYF. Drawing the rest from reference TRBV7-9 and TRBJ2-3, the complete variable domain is DTGVSQNPRHKITKRGQNVTFRCDPISEHNRLYWYRQTLGQGPEFLTYFQNEAQLEKSRLLSDRFSAERPKGSFSTLEIQRTEQGDSAMYLCASSFFGDTDTQYFGPGTRLTVL.